This entry concerns a single T cell receptor (beta chain). Antigen: not known. Germline-derived CDR1 and CDR2 are SGDLS and YYNGEE. The CDR3 has 15 amino acids. Germline trimming cut 4 bases from V and 4 bases from J; bases unmatched to any gene: 4. This sample was included in a study of cytomegalovirus exposure and HLA in healthy donors. 13 Jbeta primers and 60 Vbeta primers were used for the PCR. The assay was immunoSEQ multiplex PCR, and TCRdb's table has in-frame clones only and misses some. The sample records 200,000 or so clones, 82% being singletons. General observations from the study: Researchers reported in a later analysis that a missense DCLRE1C variant was tied to TCR beta V- and J-gene trimming.

The chain combines TRBV9 with TRBJ2-3; 12 bases line up with TRBD2. This TCR was recovered from a woman aged 45-60 years in good health and CMV-seropositive. The sample was PBMCs. The CDR3 loop reads CASSKLAGGPDTQYF. The CDR3 coding sequence is TGTGCCAGCAGCAAGCTAGCGGGAGGGCCAGATACGCAGTATTTT.